Presented here are 19 T cell receptor beta chains from one specimen sequenced in a study of identical twins. A single record per CDR3 protein comes from TCRdb applying MiXCR to the 5' RACE reads. In the table there are 400,000 or so distinct CDR3 sequences, about 10% of which are singletons. The sequenced sample consisted of naive T cells sorted from blood. These receptors were obtained from a woman aged 45-65 years in good health.

In this sample, this clonotype turned up a few times. This chain links TRBV2 with TRBJ2-1; TRBD1 aligns across 9 bases. V dropped 4 bases and J dropped 6; count of bases not matched to a gene: 4. There are 14 residues in the CDR3. Germline CDR1 SNHLY, CDR2 FYNNEI. The CDR3 DNA reads TGTGCCAGCAGTGGGACAGGGGACCGCAATGAGCAGTTCTTC. Amino acid sequence: CASSGTGDRNEQFF.

This clonotype showed up just a few times. The rearrangement joins TRBV20-1 to TRBJ2-7, with D possibly being TRBD1 or TRBD2 (6 bases each). The CDR3 has 14 amino acids. Per the germline V gene, CDR1 is DFQATT and CDR2 is SNEGSKA (reference sequence). The CDR3 bases are TGCAGGAGGAGGGGGACATCCCACACCTACGAGCAGTACGTC. It is translated as CRRRGTSHTYEQYV.

For the CDR3, the DNA is TGTGCCAGCAGGATGGGCAGCTTTAGCGGGAGTTACGAGCAGTACGTC. Protein sequence: CASRMGSFSGSYEQYV. The chain is built from TRBV6-1 and TRBJ2-7; TRBD2 aligns across 9 bases. The CDR3 runs 16 residues. CDR1 is MNHNS and CDR2 is SASEGT in the germline V gene. Losses at the gene ends were 6 bases for V and 4 bases for J; bases not matched to a gene: 13.

The chain links TRBV28 to TRBJ1-6, with 8 bases that match TRBD1. The V segment lost 5 bases and the J segment 15 bases; nucleotides outside the gene matches: 3. This CDR3 spans 11 amino acids. Germline CDR1 reads MDHEN; CDR2 reads SYDVKM. CDR3 sequence: CASSTGQGLHF. The CDR3 region has the DNA TGTGCCAGCAGTACAGGACAGGGCCTCCACTTT.

This clonotype was detected a few times. The chain carries TRBV13 and TRBJ2-1, with a weak D call TRBD1 (5 bases). CDR3 length equals 15 residues. V was clipped by 2 bases and J by 8 bases, with 16 bases between them. Germline assignment: CDR1 PRHDT and CDR2 FYEKMQ (reference sequence). The CDR3 loop reads CASSLRPARVDEQFF. In DNA, the CDR3 is TGTGCCAGCAGCTTACGGCCCGCCAGGGTCGATGAGCAGTTCTTC.

Turning to this clonotype: The CDR3 ends on some other residue instead of the conserved phenylalanine or tryptophan, so this is likely a read error. This rearrangement joins TRBV4-2 to TRBJ1-1, with a tentative D call TRBD1 (5 bases). The CDR3 is 15 amino acids. V was cut by 4 bases and J by 3 bases, with 15 bases left in between. Germline V gene sequence: CDR1 LGHNA, CDR2 YNFKEQ. The CDR3 here is CASSRPLWGDTEAFS. CDR3 DNA: TGTGCCAGCAGCCGCCCTCTCTGGGGCGACACTGAAGCTTTCTCT.

The chain uses TRBV18 and TRBJ2-3, with D unclear. Germline CDR1 KGHSH, CDR2 LQKENI. V was shortened by 5 bases and J by 5 bases, with 11 bases between the two germline ends. This CDR3 is 13 amino acids long. CDR3 region: CASSSLNRDTQYF. The CDR3 DNA follows: TGTGCCAGCTCATCTTTGAACAGAGATACGCAGTATTTT.

The V and J genes are TRBV6-1 and TRBJ2-1; no reliable D call. Germline CDR1 reads MNHNS; CDR2 reads SASEGT. Trimming cost V 6 bases and J 0 bases, with 6 bases left between them. CDR3 length: 13 residues. CDR3: CASRAISYNEQFF. The CDR3 nucleotides read TGTGCCAGCAGGGCTATCTCCTACAATGAGCAGTTCTTC.

This clonotype appeared many times. CDR3 in DNA: TGTGCCAGCACTCAGGGGATCCGGCATTACAATGAGCAGTTCTTC. Its protein is CASTQGIRHYNEQFF. The rearrangement uses TRBV11-2 and TRBJ2-1, with TRBD1 as a possible D gene (6 bases). V was shortened by 7 bases and J by 4 bases, with 17 bases between the two germline ends. The CDR3 covers 15 residues. The V gene's germline CDR1 is SGHAT and CDR2 FQNNGV.

The genes are TRBV6-6 and TRBJ1-2; TRBD1 might be the D (5 bases). V lost 4 bases and J lost 1, with 13 bases in between. CDR3 length: 15 residues. The germline V gene encodes CDR1 MNHNY and CDR2 SVGAGI (reference sequence). In nucleotides, the CDR3 is TGTGCCAGCAGTTCCGGGGACCGACGTAACTATGGCTACACCTTC. It is translated as CASSSGDRRNYGYTF.

This chain uses TRBV20-1 with TRBJ2-6, with 9 bases identical to TRBD1. V was clipped by 7 bases and J by 2 bases; unmatched bases: 12. CDR1 and CDR2 (germline): DFQATT, SNEGSKA (reference sequence). The CDR3 length is 17 residues. CDR3 region: CSVLTSDRGPGANVLTF. CDR3 coding DNA: TGCAGTGTTCTTACCTCGGACAGGGGACCTGGGGCCAACGTCCTGACTTTC.

In this sample, this clonotype turned up a few times. The chain carries TRBV2 and TRBJ1-5; 10 bases map to TRBD1. The CDR3 loop spans 12 amino acids. Per the germline V gene, CDR1 is SNHLY and CDR2 is FYNNEI. Trimming at V came to 11 bases and at J to 6 bases, leaving 4 bases not matched to a gene. DNA for the CDR3: TGTGCCGGAGGACAGGGGGGTCAGCCCCAGCATTTT. It specifies CAGGQGGQPQHF. Using reference TRBV2 and TRBJ1-5 for the parts outside the CDR3, the full variable domain is EPEVTQTPSHQVTQMGQEVILRCVPISNHLYFYWYRQILGQKVEFLVSFYNNEISEKSEIFDDQFSVERPDGSNFTLKIRSTKLEDSAMYFCAGGQGGQPQHFGDGTRLSIL.

The table lists this clonotype with a few counts. The genes are TRBV20-1 and TRBJ2-1; D perhaps matches TRBD2 (6 bases). Trimming stripped 2 bases from V and 9 bases from J, with 14 bases between. Germline V CDR1 and CDR2: DFQATT, SNEGSKA (reference sequence). The CDR3 totals 13 residues. Here the CDR3 DNA reads TGCAGTGCTAGATCCGGGAGTGGAGGTGAGCAGTTCTTC. This encodes CSARSGSGGEQFF.

In this sample, this clonotype turned up a few times. This chain uses TRBV11-2 with TRBJ1-1, with TRBD1 matching over 12 bases. Trimming took 0 bases from V and 4 from J; bases not matched to a gene: 9. CDR1 is SGHAT, CDR2 FQNNGV, per germline. The CDR3 is made up of 18 amino acids. The CDR3 here is CASSLDAGTGGMGTEAFF. The CDR3 bases are TGTGCCAGCAGCTTAGACGCCGGGACAGGGGGCATGGGCACTGAAGCTTTCTTT.

This clonotype was seen repeatedly, ten times or more. The chain couples TRBV29-1 to TRBJ2-1; possible D gene TRBD1, 6 bases. V gave up 6 bases and J gave up 9 bases, with 18 bases separating them. Germline V gene sequence: CDR1 SQVTM, CDR2 ANQGSEA. This CDR3 region has 13 residues. CDR3 in amino acids: CSVGDPLRGEQFF. The CDR3 DNA reads as TGCAGCGTGGGGGACCCTCTCAGGGGTGAGCAGTTCTTC.

This clonotype was seen a handful of times. J is TRBJ2-7 and V is TRBV5-1; maybe TRBD2 (5 bases). V gave up 0 bases and J gave up 7 bases, with 11 bases separating them. CDR3 length: 13 amino acids. Per germline, CDR1 SGHRS and CDR2 YFSETQ. CDR3 residues: CASSLGRGQEQYF. DNA for the CDR3: TGCGCCAGCAGCTTGGGACGGGGTCAAGAGCAGTACTTC.

The rearrangement uses TRBV25-1 and TRBJ1-1; no reliable D call. The V end was cut by 4 bases, the J end by 1 base, with 10 bases between. Germline loops: CDR1 MGHDK, CDR2 SYGVNS. The CDR3 covers 14 residues. For the CDR3, the DNA is TGTGCCAGCAGTGCCCCTATCGGGAACACTGAAGCTTTCTTT. This codes for CASSAPIGNTEAFF.

The chain links TRBV5-1 to TRBJ2-1, with 10 bases lining up with TRBD2. V lost 0 bases, J lost 7 bases, and 7 bases stayed unmatched. The CDR3 has 16 amino acids. Germline loops: CDR1 SGHRS, CDR2 YFSETQ. CDR3 region: CASSLVLAGVGNEQFF. CDR3 in DNA: TGCGCCAGCAGCTTGGTTCTAGCGGGAGTAGGGAATGAGCAGTTCTTC.

The chain couples TRBV7-9 to TRBJ2-3, with unresolved D. CDR1 is SEHNR, CDR2 FQNEAQ, per germline (reference sequence). Trimming took off 7 bases at V and 5 bases at J, with 10 bases between the two ends. The CDR3 sequence is 12 residues long. In DNA form, the CDR3 reads TGTGCCAGCACTAGGCCCGGAGATACGCAGTATTTT. Translation gives CASTRPGDTQYF.